This TCR beta chain was observed in a study of blood T cell repertoires in COVID-19. Study-level background: Some COVID-19 samples were acute and others convalescent; all came from the United States, Italy and Spain.

Germline lookup yields CDR1 SGHDN and CDR2 FVKESK. V shed 5 bases and J 2 bases; nucleotides not matched to a gene: 7. The CDR3 loop spans 15 amino acids. Produced via immunoSEQ multiplex PCR; TCRdb's table is partial and in-frame only. The sample holds around 150,000 clones; 82% are singletons and the top ten take 5.5% to 7.5%. It was during active infection that Seattle patients were enrolled and then longitudinally followed. The chain couples TRBV14 to TRBJ2-3; 7 bases match TRBD1. The clonotype originates from a woman aged 40 to 50 with COVID-19, enrolled during active disease. Sequenced input: peripheral blood. CDR3 sequence reads: CASSTTGVPTDTQYF. Here the CDR3 DNA reads TGTGCCAGCAGCACCACAGGGGTACCCACAGATACGCAGTATTTT.